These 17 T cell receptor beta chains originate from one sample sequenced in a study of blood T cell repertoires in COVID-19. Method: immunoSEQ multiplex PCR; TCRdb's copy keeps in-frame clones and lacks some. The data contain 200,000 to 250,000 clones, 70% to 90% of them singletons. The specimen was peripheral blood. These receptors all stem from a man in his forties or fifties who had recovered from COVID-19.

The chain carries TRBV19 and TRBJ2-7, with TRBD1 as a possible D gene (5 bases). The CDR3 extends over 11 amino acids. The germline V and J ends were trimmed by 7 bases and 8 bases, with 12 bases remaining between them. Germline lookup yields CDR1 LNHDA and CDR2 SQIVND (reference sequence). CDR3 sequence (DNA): TGTGCCAGTAAGCAAGGGGCCAAGCAGTACTTC. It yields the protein CASKQGAKQYF.

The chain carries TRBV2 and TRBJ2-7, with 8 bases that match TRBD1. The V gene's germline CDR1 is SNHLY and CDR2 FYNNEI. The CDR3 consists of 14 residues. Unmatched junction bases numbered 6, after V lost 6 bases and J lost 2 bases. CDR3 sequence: CASRGDRPPYEQYF. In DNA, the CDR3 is TGTGCCAGCAGGGGGGACAGGCCTCCCTACGAGCAGTACTTC.

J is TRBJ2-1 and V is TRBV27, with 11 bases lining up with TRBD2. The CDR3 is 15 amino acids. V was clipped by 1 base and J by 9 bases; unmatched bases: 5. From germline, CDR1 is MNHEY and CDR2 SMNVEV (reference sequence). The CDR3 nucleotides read TGTGCCAGCAGTTTATGGACTAGCGGGCAGGGTGAGCAGTTCTTC. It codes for CASSLWTSGQGEQFF.

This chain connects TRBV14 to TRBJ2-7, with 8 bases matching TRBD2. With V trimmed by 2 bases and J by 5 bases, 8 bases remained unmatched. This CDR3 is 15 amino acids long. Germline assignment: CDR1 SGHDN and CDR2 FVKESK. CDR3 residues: CASSQRAGVYNEQYF. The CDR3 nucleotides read TGTGCCAGCAGCCAAAGAGCGGGAGTATACAACGAGCAGTACTTC.

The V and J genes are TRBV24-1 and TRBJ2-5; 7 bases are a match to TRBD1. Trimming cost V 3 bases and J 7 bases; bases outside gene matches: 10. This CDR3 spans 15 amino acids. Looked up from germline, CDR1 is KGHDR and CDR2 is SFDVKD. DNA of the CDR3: TGTGCCACCAGTGATCCGACAGGGCCCCCGCGGACCCAGTACTTC. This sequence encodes CATSDPTGPPRTQYF.

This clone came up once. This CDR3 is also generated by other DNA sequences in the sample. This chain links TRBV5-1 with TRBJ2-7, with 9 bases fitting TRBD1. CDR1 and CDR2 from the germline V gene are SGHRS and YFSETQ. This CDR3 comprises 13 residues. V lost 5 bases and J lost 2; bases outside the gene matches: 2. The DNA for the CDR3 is TGCGCCAGCAGTCGGGACAGGGCCTACGAGCAGTACTTC. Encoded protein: CASSRDRAYEQYF.

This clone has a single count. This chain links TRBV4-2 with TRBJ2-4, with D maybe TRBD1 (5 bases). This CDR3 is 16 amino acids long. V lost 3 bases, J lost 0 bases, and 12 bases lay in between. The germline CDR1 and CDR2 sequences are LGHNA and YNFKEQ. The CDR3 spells CASSQAGQLAKNIQYF. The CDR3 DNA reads TGTGCCAGCAGCCAGGCAGGACAACTAGCCAAAAACATTCAGTACTTC.

The CDR3: CASSSGRFTDTQYF. The CDR3, as DNA: TGTGCCAGCAGTAGCGGGAGGTTCACAGATACGCAGTATTTT. The chain combines TRBV28 with TRBJ2-3; 9 bases match TRBD2. Germline values: CDR1 MDHEN, CDR2 SYDVKM. CDR3 length: 14 amino acids. With V trimmed by 5 bases and J by 2 bases, 2 bases remained unmatched. The whole variable domain, filled in from reference TRBV28 and TRBJ2-3, reads DVKVTQSSRYLVKRTGEKVFLECVQDMDHENMFWYRQDPGLGLRLIYFSYDVKMKEKGDIPEGYSVSREKKERFSLILESASTNQTSMYLCASSSGRFTDTQYFGPGTRLTVL.

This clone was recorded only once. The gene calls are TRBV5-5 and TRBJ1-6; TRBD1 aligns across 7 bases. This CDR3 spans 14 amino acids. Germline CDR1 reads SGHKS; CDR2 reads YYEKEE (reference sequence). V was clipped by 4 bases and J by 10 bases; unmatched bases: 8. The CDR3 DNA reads TGTGCCAGCAGCACCGGGACAGTGGGGTCACCCCTCCACTTT. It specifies CASSTGTVGSPLHF.

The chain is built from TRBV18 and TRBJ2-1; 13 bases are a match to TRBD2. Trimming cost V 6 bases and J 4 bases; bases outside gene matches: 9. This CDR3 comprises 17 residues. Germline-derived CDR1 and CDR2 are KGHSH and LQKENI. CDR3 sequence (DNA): TGTGCCAGCTCGACAACTAGCGGGAGGGCGAATTACAATGAGCAGTTCTTC. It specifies CASSTTSGRANYNEQFF.

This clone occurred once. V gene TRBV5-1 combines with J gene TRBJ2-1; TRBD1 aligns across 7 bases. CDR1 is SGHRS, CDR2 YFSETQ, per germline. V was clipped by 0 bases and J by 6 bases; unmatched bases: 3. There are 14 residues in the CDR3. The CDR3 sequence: CASSLGQGFNEQFF. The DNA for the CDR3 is TGCGCCAGCAGCTTGGGACAGGGCTTCAATGAGCAGTTCTTC.

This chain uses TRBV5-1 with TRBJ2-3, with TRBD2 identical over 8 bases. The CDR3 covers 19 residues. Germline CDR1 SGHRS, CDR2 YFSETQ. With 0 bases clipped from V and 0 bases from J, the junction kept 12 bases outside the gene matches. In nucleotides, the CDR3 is TGCGCCAGCAGCTTGGGTCACGCCGCGGGAGGCCGAAGCACAGATACGCAGTATTTT. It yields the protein CASSLGHAAGGRSTDTQYF.

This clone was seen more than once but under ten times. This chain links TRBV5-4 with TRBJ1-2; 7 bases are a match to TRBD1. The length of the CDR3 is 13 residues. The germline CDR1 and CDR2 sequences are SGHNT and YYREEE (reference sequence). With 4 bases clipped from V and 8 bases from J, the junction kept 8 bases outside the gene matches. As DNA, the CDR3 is TGTGCCAGCAGCGTCGGGACAGAGGAAGGCTACACCTTC. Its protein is CASSVGTEEGYTF.

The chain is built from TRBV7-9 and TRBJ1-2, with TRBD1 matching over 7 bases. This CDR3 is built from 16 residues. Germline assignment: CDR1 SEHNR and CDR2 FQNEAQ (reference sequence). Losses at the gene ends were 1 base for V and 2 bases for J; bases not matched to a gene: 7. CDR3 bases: TGTGCCAGCAGCTTAGTCAGGGGGTCCCAAAACTATGGCTACACCTTC. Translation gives CASSLVRGSQNYGYTF.

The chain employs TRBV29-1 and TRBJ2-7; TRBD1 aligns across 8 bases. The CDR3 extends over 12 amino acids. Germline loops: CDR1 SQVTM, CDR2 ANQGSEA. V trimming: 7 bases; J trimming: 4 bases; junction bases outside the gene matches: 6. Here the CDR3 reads CSAGQGKYEQYF. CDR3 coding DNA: TGCAGCGCTGGACAGGGTAAATACGAGCAGTACTTC.

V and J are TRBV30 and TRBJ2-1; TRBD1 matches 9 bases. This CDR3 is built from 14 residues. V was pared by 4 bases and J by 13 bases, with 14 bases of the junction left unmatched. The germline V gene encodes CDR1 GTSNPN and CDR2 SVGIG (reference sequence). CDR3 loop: CAWNSGTGLGVQFF. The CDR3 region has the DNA TGTGCCTGGAACTCCGGGACAGGGTTAGGGGTCCAGTTCTTC.

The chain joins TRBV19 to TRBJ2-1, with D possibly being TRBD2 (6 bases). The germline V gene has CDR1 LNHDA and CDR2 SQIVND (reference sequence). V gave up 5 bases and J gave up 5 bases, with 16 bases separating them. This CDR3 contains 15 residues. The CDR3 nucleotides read TGTGCCAGTAGTCGACTAGTAGATTTCCACAATGAGCAGTTCTTC. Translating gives CASSRLVDFHNEQFF.